One sample yielded the 26 T cell receptor beta chains listed below, sequenced in a study of T cell responses to AZD1222 COVID-19 vaccine. Some clones are missing from TCRdb's copy, which holds only in-frame ones; the method was immunoSEQ multiplex PCR. The sample shows 250,000 to 300,000 clones, approximately 94% of them seen only once. The sequencing used peripheral blood, collected 28 days after the second AZD1222 dose. Every receptor here comes from an adult who received the AZD1222 COVID-19 vaccine.

The genes are TRBV20-1 and TRBJ2-7, with D tentatively TRBD1 (6 bases). Germline V gene lookup returns CDR1 DFQATT and CDR2 SNEGSKA (reference sequence). The CDR3 covers 11 residues. The CDR3 sequence: CRGAHSYEQYF. Here the CDR3 DNA reads TGCAGGGGGGCTCACTCCTACGAGCAGTACTTC.

CDR3 coding DNA: TGTGCCAGCACAGGGTCGCGGAATTCACCCCTCCACTTT. It is translated as CASTGSRNSPLHF. The chain employs TRBV2 and TRBJ1-6, with a tentative D call TRBD1 (5 bases). Trimming took off 7 bases at V and 7 bases at J, with 11 bases between the two ends. This CDR3 comprises 13 residues. CDR1 is SNHLY, CDR2 FYNNEI, per germline.

The chain links TRBV11-3 to TRBJ1-1; no clear D gene. Germline V gene sequence: CDR1 SGHNT, CDR2 YENEEA. The ends were cut back, 0 bases at V and 4 bases at J, with 6 bases in the middle. The CDR3 totals 13 residues. The CDR3 nucleotides read TGTGCCAGCAGCTTAGATGGCGTCACTGAAGCTTTCTTT. It specifies CASSLDGVTEAFF.

The chain uses TRBV7-2 and TRBJ1-3, with a weak D call TRBD1 (6 bases). Germline loops: CDR1 SGHTA, CDR2 FQGNSA. V was shortened by 3 bases and J by 4 bases, with 16 bases between the two germline ends. This CDR3 has 16 amino acids. The CDR3 protein is CASSLVRGGNGNTIYF. CDR3 nucleotide sequence: TGTGCCAGCAGCTTGGTCCGAGGGGGGAACGGAAACACCATATATTTT.

J is TRBJ1-5 and V is TRBV7-9; D is unclear. V shed 5 bases and J shed 0 bases, with 8 bases lying between them. From germline, CDR1 is SEHNR and CDR2 FQNEAQ (reference sequence). The CDR3 is 14 amino acids. CDR3 nucleotide sequence: TGTGCCAGCAGCCTCGTCGATAGCAATCAGCCCCAGCATTTT. Translated: CASSLVDSNQPQHF. Together with reference TRBV7-9 and TRBJ1-5, the CDR3 gives the full variable domain: DTGVSQNPRHKITKRGQNVTFRCDPISEHNRLYWYRQTLGQGPEFLTYFQNEAQLEKSRLLSDRFSAERPKGSFSTLEIQRTEQGDSAMYLCASSLVDSNQPQHFGDGTRLSIL.

The chain has TRBV11-2 and TRBJ1-1; 7 nucleotides agree with TRBD1. This CDR3 comprises 15 residues. V dropped 1 base and J dropped 4; count of bases not matched to a gene: 6. Germline values: CDR1 SGHAT, CDR2 FQNNGV. The CDR3 DNA is TGTGCCAGCAGCTTAGCGCTGGACAGGTTCACTGAAGCTTTCTTT. Its translation is CASSLALDRFTEAFF. The variable domain in full, with the rest retrieved from reference TRBV11-2 and TRBJ1-1, is EAGVAQSPRYKIIEKRQSVAFWCNPISGHATLYWYQQILGQGPKLLIQFQNNGVVDDSQLPKDRFSAERLKGVDSTLKIQPAKLEDSAVYLCASSLALDRFTEAFFGQGTRLTVV.

The chain carries TRBV6-5 and TRBJ1-5; perhaps TRBD1 as D (5 bases). The V end was cut by 7 bases, the J end by 6 bases, with 19 bases between. Germline V gives CDR1 MNHEY, CDR2 SVGAGI. CDR3 length: 15 residues. CDR3 coding DNA: TGTGCCAGCACGGGGGGAGGGACCCAAAGTCAGCCCCAGCATTTT. Translated, it gives CASTGGGTQSQPQHF.

This chain connects TRBV28 to TRBJ1-2; D is possibly TRBD1 (6 bases). The ends were cut back, 2 bases at V and 8 bases at J, with 18 bases in the middle. CDR1 and CDR2 from the germline V gene are MDHEN and SYDVKM. The CDR3 sequence is 15 residues long. The CDR3 sequence is CASSLSPRGGRGYTF. CDR3 DNA: TGTGCCAGCAGTTTAAGCCCCCGAGGGGGGCGAGGCTACACCTTC.

V usage is TRBV7-3 and J usage is TRBJ2-1, with 8 bases identical to TRBD1. This CDR3 is built from 15 residues. The ends lost 5 bases at V and 6 bases at J; junction bases unmatched: 9. The germline CDR1 and CDR2 sequences are SGHTA and FQGTGA. CDR3 coding DNA: TGTGCCAGCAGCAACCCCTGGACAGGGACCAATGAGCAGTTCTTC. This encodes CASSNPWTGTNEQFF.

The chain uses TRBV18 and TRBJ2-3, with TRBD2 matching over 12 bases. V trimming: 3 bases; J trimming: 5 bases; junction bases outside the gene matches: 18. Germline lookup yields CDR1 KGHSH and CDR2 LQKENI. This CDR3 has 20 amino acids. CDR3 nucleotide sequence: TGTGCCAGCTCACCTTTGGGACTAGCGGGCACGTCCCCCTCCGGAGATACGCAGTATTTT. Amino acids: CASSPLGLAGTSPSGDTQYF.

The sample holds a few counts of this clone. The chain couples TRBV2 to TRBJ2-7, with TRBD1 matching over 8 bases. V was pared by 6 bases and J by 7 bases, with 8 bases of the junction left unmatched. Germline-derived CDR1 and CDR2 are SNHLY and FYNNEI. The length of the CDR3 is 13 residues. CDR3 region: CASSPDRAGEQYF. The CDR3 DNA sequence: TGTGCCAGCAGCCCGGACAGGGCGGGAGAGCAGTACTTC.

This chain connects TRBV18 to TRBJ2-3, with TRBD2 identical over 7 bases. The CDR3 is 20 amino acids. Germline trimming cut 2 bases from V and 2 bases from J; bases unmatched to any gene: 19. Germline CDR1 KGHSH, CDR2 LQKENI. CDR3 DNA sequence: TGTGCCAGCTCACCAACCTCCGGACTGGTTGGACGGGGGGACACAGATACGCAGTATTTT. Translation gives CASSPTSGLVGRGDTDTQYF.

The rearrangement links TRBV7-2 to TRBJ1-2, with 7 positions matching TRBD1. CDR3 length: 13 residues. J was trimmed by 5 bases and V by 4 bases; bases with no gene match: 4. Germline CDR1 SGHTA, CDR2 FQGNSA. This CDR3 reads CASSSSGGYGYTF. The CDR3 DNA sequence: TGTGCCAGCAGCTCCTCAGGGGGGTATGGCTACACCTTC.

This rearrangement joins TRBV19 to TRBJ2-1; 13 nucleotides line up with TRBD2. V shed 6 bases, J shed 10 bases, and the junction held 6 bases outside the gene matches. This CDR3 spans 14 amino acids. Per germline, CDR1 LNHDA and CDR2 SQIVND (reference sequence). The CDR3 spells CASRRLAGGNEQFF. The CDR3 DNA sequence: TGTGCCAGTAGGAGACTAGCGGGAGGTAACGAGCAGTTCTTC.

This chain links TRBV28 with TRBJ2-7; 10 bases line up with TRBD1. The germline gives CDR1 MDHEN, CDR2 SYDVKM. The CDR3 is 16 amino acids. The V gene end was trimmed by 2 bases and the J gene end by 2 bases; junction bases not matched to a gene: 6. CDR3 sequence reads: CASSLSGTGATYEQYF. The CDR3 nucleotides read TGTGCCAGCAGTTTAAGTGGGACAGGGGCAACCTACGAGCAGTACTTC.

This chain connects TRBV5-1 to TRBJ2-1; 11 bases line up with TRBD2. The V gene's germline CDR1 is SGHRS and CDR2 YFSETQ. The CDR3 loop spans 15 amino acids. V was pared by 2 bases and J by 10 bases, with 8 bases of the junction left unmatched. CDR3: CASSFSGGDRTEQFF. In nucleotides, the CDR3 is TGCGCCAGCAGCTTTAGCGGGGGGGACCGAACGGAGCAGTTCTTC.

V usage is TRBV10-3 and J usage is TRBJ1-3; 7 bases are a match to TRBD1. V lost 10 bases, J lost 2 bases, and 2 bases stayed unmatched. This CDR3 is 12 amino acids long. Germline V CDR1 and CDR2: ENHRY, SYGVKD. This chain's CDR3 is CATRGPGNTIYF. DNA of the CDR3: TGTGCCACTAGGGGGCCTGGAAACACCATATATTTT.

The chain has TRBV28 and TRBJ2-3; the D is unclear. Germline V CDR1 and CDR2: MDHEN, SYDVKM. Trimming took 2 bases from V and 1 from J, leaving 10 bases between them. The CDR3 runs to 15 residues. As DNA, the CDR3 is TGTGCCAGCAGTTTAGTAGTTCCCCGCACAGATACGCAGTATTTT. This gives the protein CASSLVVPRTDTQYF.

The chain uses TRBV30 and TRBJ1-2, with a tentative D call TRBD1 (6 bases). The V end lost 8 bases, the J end lost 4 bases, and 23 bases lay between the germline ends. Germline values: CDR1 GTSNPN, CDR2 SVGIG (reference sequence). The CDR3 loop spans 15 amino acids. For the CDR3, the DNA is TGTGCCCCTAGGGGTGTTGGGGGCGCCGTCTATGGCTACACCTTC. Translation: CAPRGVGGAVYGYTF.

The table lists this clone with a count of one. The V call is TRBV7-9, the J call TRBJ2-7; a weak D match, TRBD2 (5 bases). Germline CDR1 SEHNR, CDR2 FQNEAQ (reference sequence). The length of the CDR3 is 16 residues. V was pared by 1 base and J by 4 bases, with 17 bases between. The CDR3 DNA follows: TGTGCCAGCAGCTTAGGCCCCCCCGGGATCCCTTACGAGCAGTACTTC. It codes for CASSLGPPGIPYEQYF. Full variable domain (missing parts from reference TRBV7-9 and TRBJ2-7): DTGVSQNPRHKITKRGQNVTFRCDPISEHNRLYWYRQTLGQGPEFLTYFQNEAQLEKSRLLSDRFSAERPKGSFSTLEIQRTEQGDSAMYLCASSLGPPGIPYEQYFGPGTRLTVT.

The genes are TRBV6-5 and TRBJ2-6, with D possibly being TRBD1 (5 bases). V dropped 7 bases and J dropped 2 bases, with 12 bases sitting between them. In germline, CDR1 is MNHEY, CDR2 SVGAGI. The CDR3 extends over 15 amino acids. The CDR3 sequence is CASTQVGAGANVLTF. The CDR3 nucleotides read TGTGCCAGCACCCAAGTAGGGGCTGGGGCCAACGTCCTGACTTTC.

The CDR3 sequence: CASGLVLNWDRGVSGYTF. The CDR3 DNA sequence: TGTGCTAGTGGTTTGGTGCTGAATTGGGACAGGGGGGTGAGTGGCTACACCTTC. The chain uses TRBV12-5 and TRBJ1-2; 11 bases fit TRBD1. The junction had 13 bases not matched to a gene; V was cut back by 0 bases and J by 7 bases. The CDR3 runs to 18 residues. Per the germline V gene, CDR1 is LGHNT and CDR2 is FRNRAP.

This clone was recorded once. This chain connects TRBV28 to TRBJ1-2; TRBD1 agrees at 10 bases. Looked up from germline, CDR1 is MDHEN and CDR2 is SYDVKM. The CDR3 has 14 amino acids. V trimming: 4 bases; J trimming: 7 bases; junction bases outside the gene matches: 6. This CDR3 is CASSSGQGTSGYTF. The CDR3, as DNA: TGTGCCAGCAGTTCGGGACAGGGGACGTCTGGCTACACCTTC.

The chain has TRBV13 and TRBJ2-2; D is tentatively TRBD1 or TRBD2 (5 bases each). The CDR3 extends over 14 amino acids. The V end lost 5 bases, the J end lost 3 bases, and 10 bases lay between the germline ends. The germline gives CDR1 PRHDT, CDR2 FYEKMQ (reference sequence). CDR3 protein: CASSRDGYTGELFF. The CDR3 bases are TGTGCCAGCAGCCGGGACGGATACACCGGGGAGCTGTTTTTT.

As DNA, the CDR3 is TGCGCCAGCAGCGTAGGACAGGGTGAGGGCTACACCTTC. This codes for CASSVGQGEGYTF. The V and J genes are TRBV5-1 and TRBJ1-2, with TRBD1 matching 8 bases. The germline CDR1 and CDR2 sequences are SGHRS and YFSETQ. V lost 4 bases, J lost 8 bases, and 7 bases stayed unmatched. The CDR3 has 13 amino acids.

The rearrangement uses TRBV3-1 (or the pseudogene TRBV3-2) and TRBJ1-1, with D maybe TRBD1 (5 bases). Germline loops: CDR1 LGHDT, CDR2 YNNKEL (reference sequence). CDR3 length: 15 amino acids. With 1 base removed from V and 4 bases from J, the gap between germline ends came to 13 bases. The CDR3 DNA follows: TGTGCCAGCAGCCAAGCAGGTTCAGGGTTCACTGAAGCTTTCTTT. It codes for CASSQAGSGFTEAFF.